What follows are 14 T cell receptor beta chains derived from one specimen sequenced in a study of cytomegalovirus exposure and HLA in healthy donors. The study ran its PCR with 60 Vbeta and 13 Jbeta primers. The repertoire was sequenced with immunoSEQ multiplex PCR; TCRdb's copy has only in-frame clones and lacks some. The table lists 100,000 or so clones, roughly 77% of them singletons, with 4% in the top ten. Input material: PBMCs. All receptors derive from a woman aged 45 to 65 in good health and CMV-seropositive.

The chain uses TRBV7-8 and TRBJ2-6; maybe TRBD1 (6 bases). From germline, CDR1 is SGHVS and CDR2 FQNEAQ. The V and J ends lost 5 bases and 0 bases respectively, with 11 bases between them. The CDR3 covers 16 residues. The CDR3 DNA is TGTGCCAGCAGCCCTCGGACAGCCTCTGGGGCCAACGTCCTGACTTTC. This translates into CASSPRTASGANVLTF. Drawing the rest from reference TRBV7-8 and TRBJ2-6, the complete variable domain is GAGVSQSPRYKVAKRGQDVALRCDPISGHVSLFWYQQALGQGPEFLTYFQNEAQLDKSGLPSDRFFAERPEGSVSTLKIQRTQQEDSAVYLCASSPRTASGANVLTFGAGSRLTVL.

V usage is TRBV4-2 and J usage is TRBJ1-5; D possibly corresponds to TRBD1 (6 bases). The CDR3 sequence is 13 residues long. CDR1 is LGHNA, CDR2 YNFKEQ, per germline. V gave up 3 bases and J gave up 6 bases, with 9 bases separating them. The CDR3 region is CASSQSQGQPQHF. The CDR3 region has the DNA TGTGCCAGCAGCCAGTCACAGGGTCAGCCCCAGCATTTT.

The chain employs TRBV10-3 and TRBJ2-2; D is possibly TRBD2 (5 bases). V was shortened by 2 bases and J by 4 bases, with 11 bases between the two germline ends. This CDR3 is built from 15 residues. Germline V lookup: CDR1 ENHRY, CDR2 SYGVKD. CDR3 bases: TGTGCCATCAGTGAGGGGAGTGGGAGCACCGGGGAGCTGTTTTTT. Translated: CAISEGSGSTGELFF.

Comments on this clone: This specimen includes other DNA sequences encoding the same CDR3. This chain connects TRBV18 to TRBJ2-3; 8 nucleotides match TRBD2. The germline V gene encodes CDR1 KGHSH and CDR2 LQKENI. V trimming: 6 bases; J trimming: 1 base; junction bases outside the gene matches: 3. The CDR3 sequence is 14 residues long. CDR3 sequence (DNA): TGTGCCAGCTCCCCGGGGGGGGGCACAGATACGCAGTATTTT. Translating it yields CASSPGGGTDTQYF.

The rearrangement links TRBV4-1 to TRBJ2-3; 15 bases are a match to TRBD2. V trimming: 4 bases; J trimming: 5 bases; junction bases outside the gene matches: 7. The CDR3 covers 17 residues. Germline V gives CDR1 MGHRA, CDR2 YSYEKL. The CDR3 protein is CASSPGLAGGWGDTQYF. The CDR3 coding sequence is TGCGCCAGCAGCCCGGGACTAGCGGGGGGATGGGGAGATACGCAGTATTTT.

The chain recombines TRBV5-3 with TRBJ1-2; D gene uncertain. TRBV5-3 is an open reading frame, and its role is uncertain. Deletions cut 8 bases from V and 5 bases from J, with 16 bases between. This CDR3 has 13 residues. The CDR3 sequence is CARRLRRVYGYTF. The DNA of the CDR3 is TGTGCCAGGCGGTTGAGACGGGTTTATGGCTACACCTTC.

The rearrangement uses TRBV7-9 and TRBJ2-1; D gene uncertain. Trimming took 6 bases from V and 9 from J, leaving 12 bases between them. CDR3 size: 12 residues. Germline V lookup: CDR1 SEHNR, CDR2 FQNEAQ (reference sequence). CDR3 bases: TGTGCCAGCAGACAGCCGGTGGGTGAGCAGTTCTTC. It translates to CASRQPVGEQFF.

The V and J genes are TRBV19 and TRBJ2-1; 10 bases align to TRBD1. CDR3 size: 14 residues. Germline assignment: CDR1 LNHDA and CDR2 SQIVND (reference sequence). After removal of 6 bases from V and 9 bases from J, the junction contained 8 bases not matched to a gene. CDR3 in DNA: TGTGCCAGTAGGAAGGGACAGGGGTACGGTGAGCAGTTCTTC. It is translated as CASRKGQGYGEQFF.

The rearrangement links TRBV5-8 to TRBJ1-1; 7 nucleotides line up with TRBD1. CDR1 and CDR2 (germline): SGHTS, YDEGEE. This CDR3 is 14 amino acids long. V trimming: 2 bases; J trimming: 3 bases; junction bases outside the gene matches: 4. CDR3 coding DNA: TGTGCCAGCAGCTTCCAGGGGGGCGACACTGAAGCTTTCTTT. Translated, it gives CASSFQGGDTEAFF.

V usage is TRBV2 and J usage is TRBJ1-5; 12 bases are shared with TRBD1. The germline CDR1 and CDR2 sequences are SNHLY and FYNNEI. V lost 6 bases, J lost 1 base, and 4 bases stayed unmatched. CDR3 size: 16 residues. Here the CDR3 DNA reads TGTGCCAGCAGGGGACAGGGGGCAGGCAGCAATCAGCCCCAGCATTTT. It encodes CASRGQGAGSNQPQHF.

This chain links TRBV7-9 with TRBJ2-3, with D possibly being TRBD2 (7 bases). This CDR3 comprises 14 residues. V lost 3 bases and J lost 6, with 13 bases in between. Germline V lookup: CDR1 SEHNR, CDR2 FQNEAQ (reference sequence). CDR3 amino acids: CASSLGGGPDTQYF. The CDR3, as DNA: TGTGCCAGCAGCTTGGGGGGGGGCCCCGATACGCAGTATTTT.

J is TRBJ1-2 and V is TRBV9, with D hard to call. Germline CDR1 is SGDLS and CDR2 is YYNGEE. The CDR3 covers 15 residues. The V gene lost 4 bases and the J gene lost 2 bases, with 15 bases spanning the gap. The CDR3 DNA reads as TGTGCCAGCAGCATTTGGAGGGATGGAAACTATGGCTACACCTTC. Protein sequence: CASSIWRDGNYGYTF. Supplemented by reference TRBV9 and TRBJ1-2, the full variable domain reads DSGVTQTPKHLITATGQRVTLRCSPRSGDLSVYWYQQSLDQGLQFLIQYYNGEERAKGNILERFSAQQFPDLHSELNLSSLELGDSALYFCASSIWRDGNYGYTFGSGTRLTVV.

This clone was observed a few times. This chain joins TRBV30 and TRBJ1-4; 7 bases line up with TRBD1. This CDR3 comprises 14 residues. The J segment lost 2 bases and the V segment lost 3 bases, leaving 3 bases of the junction unmatched. Germline V lookup: CDR1 GTSNPN, CDR2 SVGIG (reference sequence). CDR3 sequence (DNA): TGTGCCTGGAGGGCAGGGGGGACTAATGAAAAACTGTTTTTT. Its protein is CAWRAGGTNEKLFF.

The J gene is TRBJ1-4, the V gene TRBV11-2; tentatively, D is TRBD1 (6 bases). V was pared by 3 bases and J by 1 base, with 12 bases between. Germline loops: CDR1 SGHAT, CDR2 FQNNGV. This CDR3 is 16 amino acids long. In DNA, the CDR3 is TGTGCCAGCAGCTTGGAGGGGGGGGTAACTAATGAAAAACTGTTTTTT. Its translation is CASSLEGGVTNEKLFF.